This T cell receptor (beta chain) comes out of a study of cytomegalovirus exposure and HLA in healthy donors. For the study at large: The 110 or so validation repertoires, a later analysis reported, used the same platform as the approximately 650 first-cohort repertoires.

In regard to this clone: Its antigen is unidentified.

The table came from immunoSEQ multiplex PCR; TCRdb's copy has only in-frame clones and leaves some out. Of 200,000 to 250,000 clones listed, 80% to 90% are singletons. Study-level results: Per published reports, the classifier diagnosed cytomegalovirus status with high specificity and sensitivity. The tendency of first-cohort TCR clusters to co-occur in the 120 or so validation repertoires was the finding of a later analysis. Researchers counted roughly 150 TCR beta chains as cytomegalovirus-associated.

Germline V gives CDR1 MGHDK, CDR2 SYGVNS. Trimming cost V 8 bases and J 4 bases, with 15 bases left between them. The CDR3 has 14 amino acids. Sequenced sample: PBMCs. The chain is built from TRBV25-1 and TRBJ2-4; possibly TRBD1 for D (6 bases). The sequence was obtained from a man younger than 35 in good health and CMV-seronegative. The CDR3 bases are TGTGCCAGCTCAGAGGTAGGGGGAAAAAACATTCAGTACTTC. Its protein product is CASSEVGGKNIQYF.